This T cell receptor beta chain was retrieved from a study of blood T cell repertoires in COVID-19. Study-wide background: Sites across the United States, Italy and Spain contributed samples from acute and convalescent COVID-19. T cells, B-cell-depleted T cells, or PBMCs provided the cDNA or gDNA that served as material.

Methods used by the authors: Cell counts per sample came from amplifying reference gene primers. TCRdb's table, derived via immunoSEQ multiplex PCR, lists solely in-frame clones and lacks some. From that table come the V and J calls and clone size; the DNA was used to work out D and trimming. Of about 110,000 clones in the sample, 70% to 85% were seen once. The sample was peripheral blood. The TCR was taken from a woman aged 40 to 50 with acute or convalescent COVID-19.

The chain's CDR3 is CASSPMASGNEQFF. The CDR3 coding sequence is TGCGCCAGCAGCCCAATGGCGTCGGGTAATGAGCAGTTCTTC. V gene TRBV5-1 combines with J gene TRBJ2-1; D not certain. The CDR3 spans 14 residues. The V gene's germline CDR1 is SGHRS and CDR2 YFSETQ. The V end was cut by 4 bases, the J end by 7 bases, with 15 bases between. The full variable domain, completed using reference TRBV5-1 and TRBJ2-1, is KAGVTQTPRYLIKTRGQQVTLSCSPISGHRSVSWYQQTPGQGLQFLFEYFSETQRNKGNFPGRFSGRQFSNSRSEMNVSTLELGDSALYLCASSPMASGNEQFFGPGTRLTVL.